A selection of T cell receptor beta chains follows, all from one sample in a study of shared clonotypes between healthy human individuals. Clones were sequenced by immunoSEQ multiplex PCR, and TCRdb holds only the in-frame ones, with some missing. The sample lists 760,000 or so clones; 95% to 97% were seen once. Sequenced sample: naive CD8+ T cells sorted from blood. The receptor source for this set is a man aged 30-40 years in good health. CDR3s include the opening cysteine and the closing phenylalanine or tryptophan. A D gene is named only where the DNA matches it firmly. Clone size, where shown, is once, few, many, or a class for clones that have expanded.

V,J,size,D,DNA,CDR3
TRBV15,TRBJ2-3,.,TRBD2,TGTGCCACCAGCAGGTTATGGGGACGGGAGGGCCGAGAGAGCACAGATACGCAGTATTTT,CATSRLWGREGRESTDTQYF
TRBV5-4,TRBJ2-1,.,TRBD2,TGTGCCAGCAGCCCGGGACTAGCGGGAGGTGAGCAGTTCTTC,CASSPGLAGGEQFF
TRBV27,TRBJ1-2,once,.,TGTGCCAGCAGTTTATCGATTTTTCCAGGGAATGGCTACACCTTC,CASSLSIFPGNGYTF
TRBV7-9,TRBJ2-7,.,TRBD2,TGTGCCAGCAGCTTAGAGGAACTAGCGGGAGTCTACGAGCAGTACTTC,CASSLEELAGVYEQYF
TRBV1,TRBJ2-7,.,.,TGCACCAGCAGCCGGAACAGGGACGACTCCTACGAGCAGTACTTC,CTSSRNRDDSYEQYF
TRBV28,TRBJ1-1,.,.,TGTGCCAGCAGTTTAATGGAGTACACTGAAGCTTTCTTT,CASSLMEYTEAFF
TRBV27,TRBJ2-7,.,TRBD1,TGTGCCAGCAGTTTGCAGGGGGCTATGGACGAGCAGTACTTC,CASSLQGAMDEQYF
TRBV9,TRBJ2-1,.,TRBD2,TGTGCCAGCAGCTCACGCCTCGGGAGGGGCTCCTACAATGAGCAGTTCTTC,CASSSRLGRGSYNEQFF
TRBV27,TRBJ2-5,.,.,TGTGCCAGCAACGGTCCGGGAGAGACCCAGTACTTC,CASNGPGETQYF
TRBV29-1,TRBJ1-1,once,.,TGCAGCGCCTGGGGGGAGAACACTGAAGCTTTCTTT,CSAWGENTEAFF
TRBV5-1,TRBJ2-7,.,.,TGCGCCAGCAGCCCTTGGGGCGTCGACAACGAGCAGTACTTC,CASSPWGVDNEQYF
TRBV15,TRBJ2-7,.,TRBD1,TGTGCCACCAGCCTACCGGGACAGGAGACCTACGAGCAGTACTTC,CATSLPGQETYEQYF
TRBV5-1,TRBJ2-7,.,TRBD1,TGCGCCAGCAGCTTTTCGTGGACAGGGGAAAACGAGCAGTACTTC,CASSFSWTGENEQYF
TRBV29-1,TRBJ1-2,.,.,TGCAGCGTTGGGGCAGATTCTGAAGGCTACACCTTC,CSVGADSEGYTF
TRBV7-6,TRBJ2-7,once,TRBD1,TGTGCCAGCAGCAACCGGGACAGGCGTTTCGAGCAGTACTTC,CASSNRDRRFEQYF
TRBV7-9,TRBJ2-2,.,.,TGTGCCAGCAGCTTCTCGGGAGCGTCAACCGGGGAGCTGTTTTTT,CASSFSGASTGELFF
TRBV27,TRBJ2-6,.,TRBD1,TGTGCCAGCAGTCGATATACAGGGGAAAGACCTGGGGCCAACGTCCTGACTTTC,CASSRYTGERPGANVLTF
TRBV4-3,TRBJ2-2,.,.,TGCGCCAGCAGCCACCCTAGCCCCGGGGAGCTGTTTTTT,CASSHPSPGELFF
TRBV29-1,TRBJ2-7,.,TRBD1,TGCAGCGTTGAAGGCCAGGGGGAGAACTACGAGCAGTACTTC,CSVEGQGENYEQYF
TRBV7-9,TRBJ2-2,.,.,TGTGCCAGCAGCTTGGTAGCTAACACCGGGGAGCTGTTTTTT,CASSLVANTGELFF
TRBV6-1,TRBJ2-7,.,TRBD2,TGTGCCAGCAGTGAATTCCCAGGCGGGAGCATCGAGCAGTACTTC,CASSEFPGGSIEQYF
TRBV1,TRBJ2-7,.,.,TGCACCAGCAGCCACCTACCCTCGAGCGGTGAAAGCTCCTACGAGCAGTACTTC,CTSSHLPSSGESSYEQYF
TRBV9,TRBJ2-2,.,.,TGTGCCAGCAGCGTAGGGATCACCGGGGAGCTGTTTTTT,CASSVGITGELFF
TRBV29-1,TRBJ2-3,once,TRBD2,TGCAGCGCCCGAAGTACTAGCGGGAGGACCGTAGATACGCAGTATTTT,CSARSTSGRTVDTQYF
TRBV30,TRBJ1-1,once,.,TGTGCCTGGAGTAAAGGGTTCGGAGGCGCTGAAGCTTTCTTT,CAWSKGFGGAEAFF
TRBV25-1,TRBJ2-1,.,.,TGTGCCAGCAGGTGGAGTCATGAGCAGTTCTTC,CASRWSHEQFF
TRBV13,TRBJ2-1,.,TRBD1,TGTGCCAGCAGTTCCAGACAGGGGACCTACAATGAGCAGTTCTTC,CASSSRQGTYNEQFF